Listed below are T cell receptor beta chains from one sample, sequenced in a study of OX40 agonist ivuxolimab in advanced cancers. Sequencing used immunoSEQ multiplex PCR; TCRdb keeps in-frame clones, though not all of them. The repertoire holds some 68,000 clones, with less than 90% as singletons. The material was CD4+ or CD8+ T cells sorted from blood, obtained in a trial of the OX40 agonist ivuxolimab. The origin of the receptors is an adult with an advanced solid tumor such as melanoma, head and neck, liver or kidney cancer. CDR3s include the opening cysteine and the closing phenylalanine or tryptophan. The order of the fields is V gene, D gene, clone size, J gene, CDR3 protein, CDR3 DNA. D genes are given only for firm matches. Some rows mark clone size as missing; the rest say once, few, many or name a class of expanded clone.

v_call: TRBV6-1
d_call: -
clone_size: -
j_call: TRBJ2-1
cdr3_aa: CASSESSSYNEQFF
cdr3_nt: TGTGCCAGCAGTGAATCGAGCTCCTACAATGAGCAGTTCTTC

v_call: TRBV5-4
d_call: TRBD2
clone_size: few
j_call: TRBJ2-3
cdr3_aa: CASSLGGGAVTDTQYF
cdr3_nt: TGTGCCAGCAGCTTGGGCGGGGGGGCCGTGACAGATACGCAGTATTTT

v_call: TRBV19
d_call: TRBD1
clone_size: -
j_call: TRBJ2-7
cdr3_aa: CASSMTTGVGASYEQYF
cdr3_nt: TGTGCCAGTAGTATGACAACAGGGGTCGGTGCCTCCTACGAGCAGTACTTC

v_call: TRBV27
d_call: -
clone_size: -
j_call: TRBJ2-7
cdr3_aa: CATDYEQYF
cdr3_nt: TGTGCCACCGACTACGAGCAGTACTTC

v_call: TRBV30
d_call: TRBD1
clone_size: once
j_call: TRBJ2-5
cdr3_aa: CAWSRLYRGAWETQYF
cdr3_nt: TGTGCCTGGAGTCGGTTGTACAGGGGTGCCTGGGAGACCCAGTACTTC

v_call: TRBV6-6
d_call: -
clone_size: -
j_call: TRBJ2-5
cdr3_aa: CASTQRYTQETQYF
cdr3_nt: TGTGCCAGCACCCAAAGGTACACCCAAGAGACCCAGTACTTC

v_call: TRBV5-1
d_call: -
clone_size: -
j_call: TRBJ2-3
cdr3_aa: CASRSEISTTDTQYF
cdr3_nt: TGCGCCAGCAGGTCGGAGATTTCGACCACAGATACGCAGTATTTT

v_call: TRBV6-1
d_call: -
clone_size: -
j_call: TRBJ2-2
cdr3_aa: CASSFGQRNTGELFF
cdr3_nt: TGTGCCAGCAGTTTCGGACAGAGAAACACCGGGGAGCTGTTTTTT

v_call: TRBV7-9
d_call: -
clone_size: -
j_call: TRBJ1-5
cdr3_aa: CASSPRSRGPMVSNQPQHF
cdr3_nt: TGTGCCAGCAGCCCTAGGTCCAGGGGCCCTATGGTTAGCAATCAGCCCCAGCATTTT

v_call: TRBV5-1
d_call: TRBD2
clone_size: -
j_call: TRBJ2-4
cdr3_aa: CASSLGASGALAKNIQYF
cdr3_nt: TGCGCCAGCAGCTTGGGAGCTAGCGGGGCCCTAGCCAAAAACATTCAGTACTTC

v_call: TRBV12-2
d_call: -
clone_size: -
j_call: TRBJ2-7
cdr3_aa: CASRSSDRASSYEQYF
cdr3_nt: TGTGCAAGTCGCTCATCGGACAGGGCGAGCTCCTACGAGCAGTACTTC

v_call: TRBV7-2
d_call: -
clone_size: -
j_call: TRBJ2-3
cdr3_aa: CASSLAVLAISTDTQYF
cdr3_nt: TGTGCCAGCAGCTTAGCGGTGCTAGCGATTAGCACAGATACGCAGTATTTT

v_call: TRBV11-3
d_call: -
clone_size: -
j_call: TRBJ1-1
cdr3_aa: CASSLEGGLTEAFF
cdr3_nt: TGTGCCAGCAGCTTAGAGGGGGGGCTGACTGAAGCTTTCTTT

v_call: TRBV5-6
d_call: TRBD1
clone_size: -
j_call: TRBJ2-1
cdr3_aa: CASSITGGNEQFF
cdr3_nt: TGTGCCAGCAGCATTACAGGGGGCAATGAGCAGTTCTTC

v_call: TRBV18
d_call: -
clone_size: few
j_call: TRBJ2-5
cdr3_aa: CASSPSRVAGETQYF
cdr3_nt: TGTGCCAGCTCACCATCCCGGGTTGCGGGAGAGACCCAGTACTTC

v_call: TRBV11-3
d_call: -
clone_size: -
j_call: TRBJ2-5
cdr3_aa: CASSFSSETQYF
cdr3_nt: TGTGCCAGCAGCTTTAGCTCTGAGACCCAGTACTTC

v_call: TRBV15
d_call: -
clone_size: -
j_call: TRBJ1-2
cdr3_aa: CATSPRQTNYGYTF
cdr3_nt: TGTGCCACCAGCCCCCGACAGACTAACTATGGCTACACCTTC

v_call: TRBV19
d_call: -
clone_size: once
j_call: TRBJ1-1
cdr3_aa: CASSRIRPDQAFF
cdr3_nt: TGTGCCAGTAGTCGCATTCGCCCGGACCAGGCTTTCTTT

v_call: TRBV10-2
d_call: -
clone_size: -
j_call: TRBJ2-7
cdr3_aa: CASSNRAYEQYF
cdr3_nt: TGCGCCAGCAGTAACAGGGCCTACGAGCAGTACTTC

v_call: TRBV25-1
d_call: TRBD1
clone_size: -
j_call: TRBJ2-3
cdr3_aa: CASSEGQTGPDTQYF
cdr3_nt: TGTGCCAGCAGTGAGGGACAGACTGGCCCAGATACGCAGTATTTT

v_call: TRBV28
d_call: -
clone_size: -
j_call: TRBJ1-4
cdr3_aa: CASKHANEKLFF
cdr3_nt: TGTGCCAGCAAACACGCGAATGAAAAACTGTTTTTT

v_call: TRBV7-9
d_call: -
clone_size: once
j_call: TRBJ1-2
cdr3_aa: CASSLRQTAIYGYTF
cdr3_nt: TGTGCCAGCAGCTTAAGGCAGACCGCTATCTATGGCTACACCTTC

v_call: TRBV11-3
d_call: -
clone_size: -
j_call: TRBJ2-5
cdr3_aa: CASSLRGETQYF
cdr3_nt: TGTGCCAGCAGCCTGAGGGGAGAGACCCAGTACTTC

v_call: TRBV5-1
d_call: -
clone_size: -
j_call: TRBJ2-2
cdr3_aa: CASMGQATNTGELFF
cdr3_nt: TGCGCCAGCATGGGGCAGGCAACGAACACCGGGGAGCTGTTTTTT

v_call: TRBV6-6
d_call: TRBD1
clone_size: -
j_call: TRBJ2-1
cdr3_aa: CASSSRTGGKDNEQFF
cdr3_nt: TGTGCCAGCAGTTCCCGGACAGGGGGTAAGGACAATGAGCAGTTCTTC

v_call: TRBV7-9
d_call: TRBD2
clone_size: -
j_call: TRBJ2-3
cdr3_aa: CASSTQRTSGGDTQYF
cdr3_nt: TGTGCCAGCAGCACACAGAGGACTAGCGGGGGTGATACGCAGTATTTT

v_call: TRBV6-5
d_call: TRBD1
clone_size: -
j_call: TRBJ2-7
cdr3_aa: CASRSPGQDEQYF
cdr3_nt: TGTGCCAGCAGGTCGCCGGGACAGGACGAGCAGTACTTC

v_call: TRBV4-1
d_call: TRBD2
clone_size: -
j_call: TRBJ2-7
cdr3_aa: CASSHTGTSGYEQYF
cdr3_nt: TGCGCCAGCAGCCATACCGGGACTAGCGGTTACGAGCAGTACTTC

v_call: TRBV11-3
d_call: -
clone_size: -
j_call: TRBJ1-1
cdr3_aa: CASSLVSTGRVITEAFF
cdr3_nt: TGTGCCAGCAGCTTAGTCTCCACAGGGCGGGTCATAACTGAAGCTTTCTTT

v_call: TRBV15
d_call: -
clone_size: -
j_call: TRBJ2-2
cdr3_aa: CATSRGGHNTGELFF
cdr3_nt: TGTGCCACCAGCAGAGGGGGACACAACACCGGGGAGCTGTTTTTT

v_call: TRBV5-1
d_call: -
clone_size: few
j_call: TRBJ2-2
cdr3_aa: CASSPGGHTGELFF
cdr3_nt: TGCGCCAGCAGCCCCGGCGGGCACACCGGGGAGCTGTTTTTT

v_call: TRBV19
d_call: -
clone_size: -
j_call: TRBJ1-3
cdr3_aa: CASSRGWQTRRASGNTIYF
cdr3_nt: TGTGCCAGTAGTAGAGGCTGGCAGACAAGACGCGCCTCTGGAAACACCATATATTTT

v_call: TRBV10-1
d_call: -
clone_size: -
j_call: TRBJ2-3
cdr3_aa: CASSLGASTQYF
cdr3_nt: TGCGCCAGCAGCCTCGGAGCGTCAACGCAGTATTTT

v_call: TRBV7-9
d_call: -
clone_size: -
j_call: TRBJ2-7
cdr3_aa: CASSLGGPTYEQYF
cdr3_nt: TGTGCCAGCAGCTTAGGGGGCCCCACTTACGAGCAGTACTTC

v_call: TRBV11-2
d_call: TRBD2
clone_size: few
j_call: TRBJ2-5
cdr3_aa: CASSPQRGRETQYF
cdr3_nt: TGTGCCAGCAGCCCCCAGCGGGGGAGGGAGACCCAGTACTTC

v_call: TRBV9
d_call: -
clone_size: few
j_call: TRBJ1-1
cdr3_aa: CASSVAQNTEAFF
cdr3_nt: TGTGCCAGCAGCGTAGCGCAGAACACTGAAGCTTTCTTT

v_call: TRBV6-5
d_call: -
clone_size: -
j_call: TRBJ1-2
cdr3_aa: CASSNGVWLYGYTF
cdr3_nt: TGTGCCAGCAGTAATGGGGTATGGCTCTATGGCTACACCTTC

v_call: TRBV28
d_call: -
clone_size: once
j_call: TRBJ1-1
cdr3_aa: CASSPDLGRGNTEAFF
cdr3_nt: TGTGCCAGCAGTCCTGACCTCGGGCGGGGGAACACTGAAGCTTTCTTT

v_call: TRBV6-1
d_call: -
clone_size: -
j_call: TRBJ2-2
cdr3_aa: CASRTDRHTGELFF
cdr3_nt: TGTGCCAGCAGGACGGACCGGCACACCGGGGAGCTGTTTTTT

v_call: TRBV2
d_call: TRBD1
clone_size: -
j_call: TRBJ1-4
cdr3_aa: CASRLQGLSEKLFF
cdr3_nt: TGTGCCAGCAGGTTACAGGGGCTAAGTGAAAAACTGTTTTTT